A selection of T cell receptor beta chains follows, all from one sample in a study of Ad26.COV2.S vaccination and SARS-CoV-2 variants. Method: immunoSEQ multiplex PCR; TCRdb's copy keeps in-frame clones and lacks some. The sample lists 500,000 or so clones; approximately 89% were seen once. The sample was peripheral blood, taken in a trial of Ad26.COV2.S vaccine versus placebo. The source of these receptors is a person between 18 and 65 years old who received the Ad26.COV2.S COVID-19 vaccine or a placebo. CDR3s include the opening cysteine and the closing phenylalanine or tryptophan. Fields, in order: V gene, J gene, clone size, D gene, CDR3 DNA, CDR3 protein. The D gene is left open where the match is weak. Where a row states a size, it is once, few, many or the class of an expanded clone; other rows omit it.

>TRBV19|TRBJ2-2|NA|NA
TGTGCCAGTACTTCTGGGATGTACACCGGGGAGCTGTTTTTT
CASTSGMYTGELFF
>TRBV27|TRBJ2-2|NA|NA
TGTGCCAGCAGTTTAGCCCCTCGGTGGGGAGAGCTGTTTTTT
CASSLAPRWGELFF
>TRBV7-8|TRBJ2-1|NA|TRBD2
TGTGCCAGCAGCCCGACCCAGCGGGGCTCCTACAATGAGCAGTTCTTC
CASSPTQRGSYNEQFF
>TRBV29-1|TRBJ2-3|NA|TRBD2
TGCAGCGCCGAACTAGCGGGAGCAGATACGCAGTATTTT
CSAELAGADTQYF
>TRBV6-2/TRBV6-3|TRBJ2-2|NA|NA
TGTGCCAGCAGTTATTGGAAGACCGGGGAGCTGTTTTTT
CASSYWKTGELFF
>TRBV6-5|TRBJ2-4|NA|NA
TGTGCCACAGGATCCAAAAACATTCAGTACTTC
CATGSKNIQYF
>TRBV18|TRBJ1-4|NA|NA
TGTGCCAGCTCACGCGGACTCAGGGAAAAACTGTTTTTT
CASSRGLREKLFF
>TRBV6-5|TRBJ1-6|NA|TRBD1
TGTGCCAGCAGCCCGGGACAGTATAATTCACCCCTCCACTTT
CASSPGQYNSPLHF
>TRBV28|TRBJ2-7|NA|NA
TGTGCCAGCAGTCCCCAGCGTTCCGGGGCCTACGAGCAGTACTTC
CASSPQRSGAYEQYF
>TRBV7-2|TRBJ1-5|NA|TRBD1
TGTGCCAGCAGTAACGGACAGGGGGGAGGTCATCAGCCCCAGCATTTT
CASSNGQGGGHQPQHF
>TRBV2|TRBJ2-7|NA|TRBD1
TGTGCCAGTGGGGGGGGACAGGGTCCTTGGGAGCAGTACTTC
CASGGGQGPWEQYF
>TRBV18|TRBJ2-7|NA|NA
TGTGCCAGCTCACCCCGGGACCCCTACGAGCAGTACTTC
CASSPRDPYEQYF
>TRBV5-5|TRBJ1-4|once|NA
TGTGCCAGCAGCTTGCCACGCCGAGATGAAAAACTGTTTTTT
CASSLPRRDEKLFF
>TRBV7-9|TRBJ1-2|NA|TRBD1
TGTGCCAGCAGCTCCCCGACAGGGTCTTATAACTATGGCTACACCTTC
CASSSPTGSYNYGYTF
>TRBV5-1|TRBJ2-3|NA|TRBD1
TGCGCCAGCAGCTTGGCGGGGACAGGGACAGATACGCAGTATTTT
CASSLAGTGTDTQYF
>TRBV19|TRBJ1-6|NA|NA
TGTGCCAGTACCCCGACAGAAATAAATAATTCACCCCTCCACTTT
CASTPTEINNSPLHF